Each of the 20 T cell receptor beta chains below was sequenced from the same sample in a study of OX40 agonist ivuxolimab in advanced cancers. Libraries were prepared by immunoSEQ multiplex PCR; TCRdb keeps only in-frame clonotypes and omits some of them. Of about 88,000 clones in the sample, 87% are singletons; the top ten hold about 1.5%. This specimen consisted of CD4+ or CD8+ T cells sorted from blood, obtained in a trial of the OX40 agonist ivuxolimab. All receptors derive from an adult with an advanced solid tumor such as melanoma, head and neck, liver or kidney cancer.

The V and J genes are TRBV21-1 and TRBJ2-2; TRBD1 is the table's D call, not checked against the DNA. TRBV21-1 constitutes a pseudogene. This CDR3 comprises 18 residues. In nucleotides, the CDR3 is TGTGCCAGCAGCTACCGGGACAGGGAAAGGAAGTGTACCGGGGAGCTGTTTTTT. Translation gives CASSYRDRERKCTGELFF.

As to this clone: One end of the junction does not line up with germline, which may come from a read error. This chain connects TRBV7-9 to TRBJ2-7, with D perhaps being TRBD1 or TRBD2 (5 bases each). CDR1 and CDR2 (germline): SEHNR, FQNEAQ (reference sequence). This CDR3 contains 14 residues. The CDR3: CASSLPGTSHEQYF. CDR3 DNA: TGTGCCAGCAGCCTTCCCGGGACCTCCCACGAGCAGTACTTC. Variable domain in full (rest from reference TRBV7-9 and TRBJ2-7): DTGVSQNPRHKITKRGQNVTFRCDPISEHNRLYWYRQTLGQGPEFLTYFQNEAQLEKSRLLSDRFSAERPKGSFSTLEIQRTEQGDSAMYLCASSLPGTSHEQYFGPGTRLTVT.

This chain joins TRBV14 and TRBJ2-4; D perhaps matches TRBD2 (6 bases). Germline-derived CDR1 and CDR2 are SGHDN and FVKESK. The V and J ends lost 4 bases and 6 bases respectively, with 13 bases between them. There are 14 residues in the CDR3. The CDR3 DNA reads as TGTGCCAGCAGCCTGGACTTGGGGGGAAACATTCAGTACTTC. This gives the protein CASSLDLGGNIQYF.

This chain connects TRBV7-6 to TRBJ2-2, with TRBD2 matching over 8 bases. The V gene's germline CDR1 is SGHVS and CDR2 FNYEAQ. The CDR3 length is 14 residues. With V trimmed by 11 bases and J by 1 base, 6 bases remained unmatched. CDR3 bases: TGTGCCTCGGCGGGACTAGGGAACACCGGGGAGCTGTTTTTT. Translated, it gives CASAGLGNTGELFF.

J is TRBJ2-7 and V is TRBV7-2; 7 bases line up with TRBD2. This CDR3 comprises 15 residues. V was clipped by 2 bases and J by 5 bases; unmatched bases: 9. From germline, CDR1 is SGHTA and CDR2 FQGNSA. The CDR3 here is CASSLWQGGSDEQYF. The CDR3 DNA sequence: TGTGCCAGCAGCTTATGGCAGGGAGGGTCGGACGAGCAGTACTTC.

The CDR3 nucleotides read TGTGCCAGCAGTTACGGGGGGGCGGGTGAGCAGTTCTTC. The encoded protein is CASSYGGAGEQFF. This chain uses TRBV6-5 with TRBJ2-1, with D tentatively TRBD2 (7 bases). The CDR3 is 13 residues long. V was shortened by 2 bases and J by 9 bases, with 11 bases between the two germline ends. CDR1 and CDR2 from the germline V gene are MNHEY and SVGAGI.

This clone was seen only a few times. This chain links TRBV5-5 with TRBJ1-2, with D maybe TRBD1 (6 bases). The V gene's germline CDR1 is SGHKS and CDR2 YYEKEE (reference sequence). The ends were cut back, 5 bases at V and 8 bases at J, with 16 bases in the middle. The CDR3 totals 13 residues. The CDR3: CASSPLGGEGYTF. CDR3 nucleotide sequence: TGTGCCAGCAGTCCCCTTGGGGGCGAAGGCTACACCTTC. Full variable domain (missing parts from reference TRBV5-5 and TRBJ1-2): DAGVTQSPTHLIKTRGQQVTLRCSPISGHKSVSWYQQVLGQGPQFIFQYYEKEERGRGNFPDRFSARQFPNYSSELNVNALLLGDSALYLCASSPLGGEGYTFGSGTRLTVV.

In this sample, this clone is medium-sized (0.01 to 0.1%). The chain carries TRBV5-1 and TRBJ1-2, with D possibly matching TRBD1 (5 bases). Trimming pared 0 bases from V and 2 bases from J, leaving 14 bases between. The CDR3 has 16 amino acids. Germline V gene sequence: CDR1 SGHRS, CDR2 YFSETQ. As DNA, the CDR3 is TGCGCCAGCAGCTTGGGTCAGGGCGAGGACAACTATGGCTACACCTTC. Translation gives CASSLGQGEDNYGYTF.

This chain uses TRBV11-2 with TRBJ1-3, with TRBD1 as a possible D gene (6 bases). Germline CDR1 reads SGHAT; CDR2 reads FQNNGV. The CDR3 runs 15 residues. Between the trimmed V and J ends, which lost 1 base and 5 bases, there was a span of 12 bases. CDR3 bases: TGTGCCAGCAGCTTAGGGGCAGGGGCAAGAAACACCATATATTTT. It is translated as CASSLGAGARNTIYF.

The chain is built from TRBV11-2 and TRBJ2-5; 8 bases agree with TRBD2. The end of the DNA fits TRBJ2-7 better, so the J call may be wrong. This CDR3 contains 15 residues. Germline CDR1 reads SGHAT; CDR2 reads FQNNGV. The CDR3, as DNA: TGTGCCAGCAGCTTAGTAGGACTAGCAGCCTACGAGCAGTACTTC. Protein product: CASSLVGLAAYEQYF.

The chain recombines TRBV5-8 with TRBJ1-5; D may be TRBD1 (5 bases). The germline CDR1 and CDR2 sequences are SGHTS and YDEGEE. V was clipped by 2 bases and J by 1 base, with 10 bases between them. The length of the CDR3 is 15 residues. Written as DNA, the CDR3 is TGTGCCAGCAGCTTATACCGGGACAGCAATCAGCCCCAGCATTTT. The encoded protein is CASSLYRDSNQPQHF.

V gene TRBV7-8 combines with J gene TRBJ2-3, with 7 positions matching TRBD1. The CDR3 has 12 amino acids. Unmatched junction bases numbered 4, after V lost 5 bases and J lost 8 bases. Germline V gives CDR1 SGHVS, CDR2 FQNEAQ. This CDR3 is CASSPQGSTQYF. In DNA form, the CDR3 reads TGTGCCAGCAGCCCACAGGGGTCTACGCAGTATTTT.

This chain joins TRBV29-1 and TRBJ1-4; no clear D gene. The V and J ends lost 5 bases and 8 bases respectively, with 12 bases between them. Germline-derived CDR1 and CDR2 are SQVTM and ANQGSEA. This CDR3 is 12 amino acids long. As DNA, the CDR3 is TGCAGCGTTCGAAAAGGGCGAGAAAAACTGTTTTTT. The encoded protein is CSVRKGREKLFF.

The CDR3 protein is CASRTGTIYEQYF. CDR3 DNA sequence: TGTGCCAGCAGGACCGGGACTATCTACGAGCAGTACTTC. The chain recombines TRBV6-5 with TRBJ2-7; 7 positions match TRBD2. The CDR3 has 13 amino acids. Germline lookup yields CDR1 MNHEY and CDR2 SVGAGI. After removal of 6 bases from V and 3 bases from J, the junction contained 5 bases not matched to a gene.

The rearrangement joins TRBV29-1 to TRBJ2-5; no clear D gene. Per the germline V gene, CDR1 is SQVTM and CDR2 is ANQGSEA. V was clipped by 4 bases and J by 7 bases, with 13 bases between them. The CDR3 sequence is 12 residues long. The CDR3: CSVVVTAGTQYF. CDR3 nucleotides: TGCAGCGTTGTCGTTACCGCAGGGACCCAGTACTTC.

This chain links TRBV19 with TRBJ2-1, with 8 bases matching TRBD1. CDR1 and CDR2 from the germline V gene are LNHDA and SQIVND (reference sequence). V was clipped by 1 base and J by 3 bases; unmatched bases: 5. The CDR3 extends over 16 amino acids. The CDR3 sequence is CASSIGNRGIYNEQFF. CDR3 DNA: TGTGCCAGTAGTATAGGGAACAGGGGGATCTACAATGAGCAGTTCTTC.

This chain links TRBV5-4 with TRBJ2-7; 10 bases line up with TRBD2. J lost 4 bases, V lost 10 bases, and 5 bases had no gene match. Per the germline V gene, CDR1 is SGHNT and CDR2 is YYREEE (reference sequence). This CDR3 comprises 12 residues. CDR3: CASQRGGYEQYF. In DNA, the CDR3 is TGTGCCTCTCAGCGGGGGGGGTACGAGCAGTACTTC. Variable domain in full (rest from reference TRBV5-4 and TRBJ2-7): ETGVTQSPTHLIKTRGQQVTLRCSSQSGHNTVSWYQQALGQGPQFIFQYYREEENGRGNFPPRFSGLQFPNYSSELNVNALELDDSALYLCASQRGGYEQYFGPGTRLTVT.

This clone came up a few times. The chain employs TRBV10-2 and TRBJ2-2, with TRBD2 as a possible D gene (5 bases). Germline CDR1 WSHSY, CDR2 SAAADI. The CDR3 covers 14 residues. V was shortened by 8 bases and J by 5 bases, with 15 bases between the two germline ends. The DNA of the CDR3 is TGCGCCAGCGGCGGTGAGAGGGCGACCGGGGAGCTGTTTTTT. Translating gives CASGGERATGELFF.

The chain joins TRBV6-5 to TRBJ1-5, with D uncertain. This CDR3 contains 15 residues. The ends were cut back, 4 bases at V and 0 bases at J, with 10 bases in the middle. CDR1 MNHEY and CDR2 SVGAGI come from the germline V gene. The CDR3 loop is CASSLDFYSNQPQHF. CDR3 nucleotide sequence: TGTGCCAGCAGTTTGGACTTCTATAGCAATCAGCCCCAGCATTTT.

Here the CDR3 reads CASSQGVTLTTGELFF. In nucleotides, the CDR3 is TGCGCCAGCAGCCAAGGCGTAACACTTACCACCGGGGAGCTGTTTTTT. The rearrangement joins TRBV4-3 to TRBJ2-2; no firm D call. Trimming pared 1 base from V and 4 bases from J, leaving 13 bases between. Looked up from germline, CDR1 is LGHNA and CDR2 is YSLEER. The CDR3 loop spans 16 amino acids.